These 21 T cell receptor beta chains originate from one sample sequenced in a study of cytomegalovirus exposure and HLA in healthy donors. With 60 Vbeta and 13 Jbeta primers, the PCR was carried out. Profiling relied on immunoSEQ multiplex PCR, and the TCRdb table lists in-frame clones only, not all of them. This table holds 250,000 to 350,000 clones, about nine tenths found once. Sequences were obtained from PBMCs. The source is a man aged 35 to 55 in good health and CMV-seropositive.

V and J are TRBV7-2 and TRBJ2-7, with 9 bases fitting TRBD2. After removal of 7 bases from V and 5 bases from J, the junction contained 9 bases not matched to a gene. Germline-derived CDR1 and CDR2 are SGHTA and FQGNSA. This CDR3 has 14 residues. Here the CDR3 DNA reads TGTGCCAGCACCCTTGGGGTAGCGGGAGACGAGCAGTACTTC. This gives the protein CASTLGVAGDEQYF.

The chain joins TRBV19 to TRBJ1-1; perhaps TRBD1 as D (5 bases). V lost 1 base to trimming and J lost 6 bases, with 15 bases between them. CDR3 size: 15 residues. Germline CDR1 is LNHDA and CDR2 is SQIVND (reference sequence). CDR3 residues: CASSIVPQGYAEAFF. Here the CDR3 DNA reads TGTGCCAGTAGTATAGTTCCCCAGGGTTATGCTGAAGCTTTCTTT.

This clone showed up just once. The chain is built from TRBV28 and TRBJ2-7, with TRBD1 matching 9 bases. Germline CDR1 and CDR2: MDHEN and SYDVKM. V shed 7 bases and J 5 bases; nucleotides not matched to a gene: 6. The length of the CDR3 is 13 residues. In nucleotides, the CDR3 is TGTGCCAGCATGCAGGACAGGGGCCACGAGCAGTACTTC. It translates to CASMQDRGHEQYF.

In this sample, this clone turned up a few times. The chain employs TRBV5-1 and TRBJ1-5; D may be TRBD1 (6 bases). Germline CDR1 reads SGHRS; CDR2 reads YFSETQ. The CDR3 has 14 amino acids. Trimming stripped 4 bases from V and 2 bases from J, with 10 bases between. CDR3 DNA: TGCGCCAGCAGCCCAGGGGCGGGCAATCAGCCCCAGCATTTT. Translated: CASSPGAGNQPQHF.

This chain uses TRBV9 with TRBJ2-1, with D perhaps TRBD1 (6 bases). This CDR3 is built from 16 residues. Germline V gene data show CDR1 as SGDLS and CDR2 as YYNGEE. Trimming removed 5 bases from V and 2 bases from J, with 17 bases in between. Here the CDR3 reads CASRNDRNATYNEQFF. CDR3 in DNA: TGTGCCAGCAGAAACGACAGGAACGCTACCTACAATGAGCAGTTCTTC.

This CDR3 reads CASSNGLAGGREQYF. CDR3 bases: TGTGCCAGCAGCAACGGACTAGCGGGAGGGCGCGAGCAGTACTTC. This chain uses TRBV2 with TRBJ2-7; 15 positions match TRBD2. This CDR3 is built from 15 residues. The V and J ends lost 6 bases and 6 bases, in that order; junction bases with no gene match: 6. The germline CDR1 and CDR2 sequences are SNHLY and FYNNEI.

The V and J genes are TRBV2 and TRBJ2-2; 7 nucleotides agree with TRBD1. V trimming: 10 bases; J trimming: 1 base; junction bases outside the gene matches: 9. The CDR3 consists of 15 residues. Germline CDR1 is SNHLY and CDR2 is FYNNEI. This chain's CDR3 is CATPGDRENTGELFF. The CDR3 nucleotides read TGTGCCACCCCCGGAGACAGGGAGAACACCGGGGAGCTGTTTTTT.

The chain's CDR3 is CASSQSPVQRDYGYTF. DNA of the CDR3: TGCGCCAGCAGCCAATCGCCGGTCCAGAGGGACTATGGCTACACCTTC. The J gene is TRBJ1-2, the V gene TRBV4-1, with D hard to call. The V end was cut by 2 bases, the J end by 3 bases, with 16 bases between. The CDR3 is 16 residues long. Germline CDR1 is MGHRA and CDR2 is YSYEKL.

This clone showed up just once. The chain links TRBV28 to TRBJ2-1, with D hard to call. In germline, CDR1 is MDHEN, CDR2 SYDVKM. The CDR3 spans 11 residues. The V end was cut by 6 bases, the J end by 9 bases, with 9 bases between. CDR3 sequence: CASSLLIEQFF. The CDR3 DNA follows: TGTGCCAGCAGCCTTCTTATTGAGCAGTTCTTC.

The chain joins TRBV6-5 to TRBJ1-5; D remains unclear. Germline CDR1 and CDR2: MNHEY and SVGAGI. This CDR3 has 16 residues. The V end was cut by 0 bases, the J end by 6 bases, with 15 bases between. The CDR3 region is CASSYSIVGGSQPQHF. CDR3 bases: TGTGCCAGCAGTTACTCGATTGTAGGAGGGAGTCAGCCCCAGCATTTT.

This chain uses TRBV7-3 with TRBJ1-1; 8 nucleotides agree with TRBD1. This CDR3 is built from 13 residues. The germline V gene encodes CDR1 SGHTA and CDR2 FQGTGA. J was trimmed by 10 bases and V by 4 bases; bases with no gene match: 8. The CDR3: CASSSWDRSLAFF. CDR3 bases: TGTGCCAGCAGCTCCTGGGACAGGTCGCTAGCTTTCTTT.

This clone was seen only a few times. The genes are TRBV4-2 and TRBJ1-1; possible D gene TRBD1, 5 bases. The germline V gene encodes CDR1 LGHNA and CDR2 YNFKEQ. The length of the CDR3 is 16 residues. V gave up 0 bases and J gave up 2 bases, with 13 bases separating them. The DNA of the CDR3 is TGTGCCAGCAGCCAAGATTATAGGCAGGGTAACACTGAAGCTTTCTTT. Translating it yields CASSQDYRQGNTEAFF.

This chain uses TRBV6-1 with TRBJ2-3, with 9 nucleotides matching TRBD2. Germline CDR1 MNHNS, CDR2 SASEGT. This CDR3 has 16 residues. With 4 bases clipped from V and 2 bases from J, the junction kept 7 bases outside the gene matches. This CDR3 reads CASSGRTSVVTDTQYF. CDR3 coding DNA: TGTGCCAGCAGTGGTAGGACTAGCGTAGTCACAGATACGCAGTATTTT.

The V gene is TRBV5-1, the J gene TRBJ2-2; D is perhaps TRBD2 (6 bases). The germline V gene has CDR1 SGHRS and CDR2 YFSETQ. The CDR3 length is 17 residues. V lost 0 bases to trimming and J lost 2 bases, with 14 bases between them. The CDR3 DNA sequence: TGCGCCAGCAGCTTGGGTCCCGGGACTGCTAACACCGGGGAGCTGTTTTTT. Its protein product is CASSLGPGTANTGELFF.

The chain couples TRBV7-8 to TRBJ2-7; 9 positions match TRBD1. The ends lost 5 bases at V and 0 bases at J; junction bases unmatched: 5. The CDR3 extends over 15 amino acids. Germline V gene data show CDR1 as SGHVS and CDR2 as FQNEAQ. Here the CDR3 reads CASSLRDRASYEQYF. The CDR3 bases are TGTGCCAGCAGCCTCCGGGACAGGGCCTCCTACGAGCAGTACTTC. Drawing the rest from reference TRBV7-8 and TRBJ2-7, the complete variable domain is GAGVSQSPRYKVAKRGQDVALRCDPISGHVSLFWYQQALGQGPEFLTYFQNEAQLDKSGLPSDRFFAERPEGSVSTLKIQRTQQEDSAVYLCASSLRDRASYEQYFGPGTRLTVT.

CDR3 residues: CAEKETRGEQFF. CDR3 in DNA: TGTGCAGAGAAGGAGACTAGGGGTGAGCAGTTCTTC. The gene calls are TRBV5-3 and TRBJ2-1; D possibly corresponds to TRBD2 (6 bases). TRBV5-3 is an ORF; its function is uncertain. The CDR3 is 12 residues long.

The chain's CDR3 is CASSHPTAANYGYTF. The DNA of the CDR3 is TGCGCCAGCAGCCACCCGACAGCCGCGAACTATGGCTACACCTTC. This chain links TRBV4-1 with TRBJ1-2; tentative D call: TRBD1 (5 bases). The V and J ends lost 3 bases and 2 bases respectively, with 13 bases between them. Looked up from germline, CDR1 is MGHRA and CDR2 is YSYEKL. This CDR3 region has 15 residues.

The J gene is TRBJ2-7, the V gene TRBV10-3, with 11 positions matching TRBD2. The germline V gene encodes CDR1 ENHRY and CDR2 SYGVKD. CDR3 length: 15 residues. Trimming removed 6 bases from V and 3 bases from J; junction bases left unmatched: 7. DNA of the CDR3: TGTGCCATCAGCACACTAGCGGGAGAAGGCTACGAGCAGTACTTC. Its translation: CAISTLAGEGYEQYF.

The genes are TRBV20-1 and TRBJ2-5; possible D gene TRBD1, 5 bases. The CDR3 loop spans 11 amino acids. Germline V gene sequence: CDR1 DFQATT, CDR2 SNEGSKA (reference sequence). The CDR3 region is CGAGKRETQYF. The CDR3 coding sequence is TGCGGGGCTGGGAAAAGAGAGACCCAGTACTTC.

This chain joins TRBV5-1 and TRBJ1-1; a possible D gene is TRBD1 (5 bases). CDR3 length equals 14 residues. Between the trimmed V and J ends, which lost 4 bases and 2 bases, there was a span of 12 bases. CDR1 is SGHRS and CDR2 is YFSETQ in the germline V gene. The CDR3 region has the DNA TGCGCCAGCAGCAAAGGGGAAGTAAACACTGAAGCTTTCTTT. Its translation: CASSKGEVNTEAFF.

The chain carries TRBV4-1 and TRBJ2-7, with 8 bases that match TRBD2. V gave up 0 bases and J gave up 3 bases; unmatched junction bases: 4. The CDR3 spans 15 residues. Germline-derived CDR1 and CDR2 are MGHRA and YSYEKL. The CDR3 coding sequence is TGCGCCAGCAGCCAAGATTGGGGACTAGTCTACGAGCAGTACTTC. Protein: CASSQDWGLVYEQYF.